The clone carrying this T cell receptor beta chain was counted a few times. Its target is not known. TCRdb independently ran MiXCR on the 5' RACE reads; one entry per CDR3 protein. Among around 150,000 distinct CDR3 sequences, 14% were seen once, and the ten largest hold 12% to 15%. The record originates from a study of T-cell memory formation after mild COVID-19. Study-level points and caveats: What remained unconfirmed was the SARS-CoV-2 specificity of second-wave clones peaking on day 37. Clones that contracted from day 15 to 85 were balanced CD4/CD8, while later expanders leaned CD4+.

The germline V gene has CDR1 MNHEY and CDR2 SVGEGT. The CDR3 is 14 residues long. V shed 2 bases and J 3 bases; nucleotides not matched to a gene: 4. The receptor was derived from an adult woman who had mild COVID-19 (a few samples of this study predate the infection). Cell type and time point are not known. Sequencing input: PBMCs or a T cell subset sorted from them (not recorded which). This sequence joins TRBV6-2 or TRBV6-3 and TRBJ2-7; 7 bases map to TRBD2. Here the CDR3 reads CASSYAGAIYEQYF. The CDR3, as DNA: TGTGCCAGCAGTTACGCGGGAGCTATCTACGAGCAGTACTTC.